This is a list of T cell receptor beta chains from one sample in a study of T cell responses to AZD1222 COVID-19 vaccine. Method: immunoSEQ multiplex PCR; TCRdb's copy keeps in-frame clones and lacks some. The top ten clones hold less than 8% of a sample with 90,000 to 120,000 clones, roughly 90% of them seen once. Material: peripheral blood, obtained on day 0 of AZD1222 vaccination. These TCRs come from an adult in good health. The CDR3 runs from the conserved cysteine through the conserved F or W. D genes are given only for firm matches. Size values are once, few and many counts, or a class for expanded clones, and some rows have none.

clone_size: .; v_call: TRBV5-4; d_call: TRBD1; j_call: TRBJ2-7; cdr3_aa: CASKDRWSYEQYF; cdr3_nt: TGTGCCAGCAAGGACAGGTGGTCCTACGAGCAGTACTTC
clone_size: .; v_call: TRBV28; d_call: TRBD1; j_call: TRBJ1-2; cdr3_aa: CASSSPGQIYGYTF; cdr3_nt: TGTGCCAGCAGTTCGCCGGGACAGATCTATGGCTACACCTTC
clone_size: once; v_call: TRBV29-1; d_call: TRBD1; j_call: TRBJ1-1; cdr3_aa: CSVATGAWTEAFF; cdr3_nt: TGCAGCGTGGCCACAGGGGCTTGGACTGAAGCTTTCTTT
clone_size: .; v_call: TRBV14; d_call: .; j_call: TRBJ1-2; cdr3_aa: CASSQRRTAHTTGYTF; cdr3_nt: TGTGCCAGCAGCCAAAGAAGGACGGCTCATACAACCGGCTACACCTTC
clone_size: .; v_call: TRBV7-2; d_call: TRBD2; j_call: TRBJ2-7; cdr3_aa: CASSPPGTSGSEQYF; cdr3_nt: TGTGCCAGCAGCCCTCCCGGGACTAGCGGGAGCGAGCAGTACTTC
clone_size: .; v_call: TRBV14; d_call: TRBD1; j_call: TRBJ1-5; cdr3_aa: CASSQAGTGYQPQHF; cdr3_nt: TGTGCCAGCAGCCAAGCCGGGACAGGGTATCAGCCCCAGCATTTT
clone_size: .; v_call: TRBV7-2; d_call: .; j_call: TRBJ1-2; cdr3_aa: CASSRDRNYGYTF; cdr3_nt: TGTGCCAGCAGCCGAGACAGGAACTATGGCTACACCTTC
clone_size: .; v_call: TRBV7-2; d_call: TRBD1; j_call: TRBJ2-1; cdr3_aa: CASSLARDRGSNEQFF; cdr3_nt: TGTGCCAGCAGCTTAGCGCGGGACAGGGGGAGCAATGAGCAGTTCTTC
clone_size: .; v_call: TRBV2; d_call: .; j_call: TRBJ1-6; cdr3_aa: CASRDSSYNSPLHF; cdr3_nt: TGTGCCAGCAGGGACAGCTCCTATAATTCACCCCTCCACTTT
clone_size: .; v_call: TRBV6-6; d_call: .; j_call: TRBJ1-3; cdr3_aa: CASTAGSISGNTIYF; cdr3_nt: TGTGCCAGCACCGCCGGCAGCATCTCTGGAAACACCATATATTTT
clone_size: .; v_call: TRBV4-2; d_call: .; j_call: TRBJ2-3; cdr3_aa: CASRFTDTQYF; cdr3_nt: TGTGCCAGCCGCTTCACAGATACGCAGTATTTT
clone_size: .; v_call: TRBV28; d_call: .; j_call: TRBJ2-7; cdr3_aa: CASSYGQISYEQYF; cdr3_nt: TGTGCCAGCAGTTACGGACAGATTTCCTACGAGCAGTACTTC
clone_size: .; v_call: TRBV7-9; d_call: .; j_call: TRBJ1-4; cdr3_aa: CASSLIGVGDEKLFF; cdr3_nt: TGTGCCAGCAGCTTAATCGGGGTAGGGGATGAAAAACTGTTTTTT
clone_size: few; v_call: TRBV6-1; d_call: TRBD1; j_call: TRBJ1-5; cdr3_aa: CASSLRQGRGQPQHF; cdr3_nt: TGTGCCAGCAGTTTAAGACAGGGAAGGGGTCAGCCCCAGCATTTT
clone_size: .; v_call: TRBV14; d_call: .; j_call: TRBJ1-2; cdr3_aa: CASSQDKGGYGYTF; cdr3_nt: TGTGCCAGCAGCCAAGATAAGGGGGGGTATGGCTACACCTTC
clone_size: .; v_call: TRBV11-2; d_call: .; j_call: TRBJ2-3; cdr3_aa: CVSSHRPDTQYF; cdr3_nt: TGTGTCAGCAGCCATCGACCAGATACGCAGTATTTT
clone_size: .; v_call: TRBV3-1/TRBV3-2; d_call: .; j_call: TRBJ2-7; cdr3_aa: CASSQEVLGSWNEQYF; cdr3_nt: TGTGCCAGCAGCCAAGAAGTTCTGGGTAGCTGGAACGAGCAGTACTTC
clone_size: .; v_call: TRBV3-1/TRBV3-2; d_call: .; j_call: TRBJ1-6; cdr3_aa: CASRLERSPLHF; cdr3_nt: TGTGCCAGCAGACTAGAGAGATCACCCCTCCACTTT
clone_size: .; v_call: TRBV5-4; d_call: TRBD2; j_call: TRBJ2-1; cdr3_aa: CASSQGLAGGGNEQFF; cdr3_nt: TGTGCCAGCAGCCAAGGACTAGCGGGAGGAGGCAATGAGCAGTTCTTC
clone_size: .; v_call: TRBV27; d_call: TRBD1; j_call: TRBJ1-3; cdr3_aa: CASSLTGQGIYSGNTIYF; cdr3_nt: TGTGCCAGCAGTTTAACAGGACAGGGGATCTACTCTGGAAACACCATATATTTT
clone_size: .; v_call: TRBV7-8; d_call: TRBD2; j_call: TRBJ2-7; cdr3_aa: CASSSTGGLAGGEQYF; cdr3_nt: TGTGCCAGCAGCTCCACAGGGGGACTAGCGGGAGGCGAGCAGTACTTC
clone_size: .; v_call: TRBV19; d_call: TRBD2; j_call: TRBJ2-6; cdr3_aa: CASSQPRTSGRAGGANVLTF; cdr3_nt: TGTGCCAGTAGTCAACCCCGGACTAGCGGGAGGGCCGGTGGGGCCAACGTCCTGACTTTC
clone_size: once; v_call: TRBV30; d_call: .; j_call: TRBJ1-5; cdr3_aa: CAWSNTNQPQHF; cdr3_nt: TGTGCCTGGAGTAACACAAATCAGCCCCAGCATTTT
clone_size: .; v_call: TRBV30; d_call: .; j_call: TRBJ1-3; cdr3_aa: CAWRLLSTENTIYF; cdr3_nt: TGTGCCTGGAGATTACTATCTACAGAGAACACCATATATTTT
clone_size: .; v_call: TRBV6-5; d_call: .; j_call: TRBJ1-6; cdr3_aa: CASSYSGQHNSPLHF; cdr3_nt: TGTGCCAGCAGTTACTCTGGACAGCATAATTCACCCCTCCACTTT
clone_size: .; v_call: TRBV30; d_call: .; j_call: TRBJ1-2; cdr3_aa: CACSVQGSGYTF; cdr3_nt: TGTGCCTGTTCGGTGCAGGGTAGTGGCTACACCTTC
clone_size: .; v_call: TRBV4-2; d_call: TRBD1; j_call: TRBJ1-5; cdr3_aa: CASSQIPGQLDQPQHF; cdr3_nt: TGTGCCAGCAGCCAAATTCCGGGACAGTTAGATCAGCCCCAGCATTTT
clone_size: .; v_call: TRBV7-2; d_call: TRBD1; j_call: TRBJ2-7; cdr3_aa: CASSLPDRASYEQYF; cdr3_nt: TGTGCCAGCAGCTTACCCGACAGGGCCTCCTACGAGCAGTACTTC
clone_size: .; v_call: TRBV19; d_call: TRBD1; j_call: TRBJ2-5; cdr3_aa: CASSIAGQYQETQYF; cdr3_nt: TGTGCCAGTAGTATAGCGGGACAGTACCAAGAGACCCAGTACTTC
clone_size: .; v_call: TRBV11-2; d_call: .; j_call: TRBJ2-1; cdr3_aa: CASSLGGTYNEQFF; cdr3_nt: TGTGCCAGCAGCTTAGGTGGGACCTACAATGAGCAGTTCTTC
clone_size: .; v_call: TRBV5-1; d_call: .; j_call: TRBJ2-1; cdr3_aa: CASSPGVMREEQFF; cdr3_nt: TGCGCCAGCAGCCCCGGAGTCATGAGGGAAGAGCAGTTCTTC
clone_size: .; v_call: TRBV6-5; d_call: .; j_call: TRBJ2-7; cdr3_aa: CASSTGTAYEQYF; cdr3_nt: TGTGCCAGCAGTACCGGGACGGCCTACGAGCAGTACTTC
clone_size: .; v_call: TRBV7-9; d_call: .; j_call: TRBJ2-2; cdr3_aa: CASSLEANTGELFF; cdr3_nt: TGTGCCAGCAGCTTGGAGGCGAACACCGGGGAGCTGTTTTTT
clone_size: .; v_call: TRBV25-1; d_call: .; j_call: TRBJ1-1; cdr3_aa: CATFSSWGAFF; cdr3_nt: TGTGCCACCTTCTCAAGTTGGGGAGCTTTCTTT
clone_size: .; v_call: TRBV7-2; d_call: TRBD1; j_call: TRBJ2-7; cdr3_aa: CASRKGQGGYYEQYF; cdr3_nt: TGTGCCAGCAGAAAAGGACAGGGAGGATACTACGAGCAGTACTTC
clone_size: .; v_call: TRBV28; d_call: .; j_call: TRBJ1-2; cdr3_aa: CASSLIRVRAQNYGYTF; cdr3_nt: TGTGCCAGCAGTTTAATCCGAGTCAGGGCGCAGAACTATGGCTACACCTTC
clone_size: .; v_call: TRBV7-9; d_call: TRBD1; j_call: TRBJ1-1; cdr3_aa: CASSFGTVTEAFF; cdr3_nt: TGTGCCAGCAGCTTTGGGACAGTCACTGAAGCTTTCTTT
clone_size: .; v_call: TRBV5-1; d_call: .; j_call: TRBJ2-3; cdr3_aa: CASSLGGGPGKDTQYF; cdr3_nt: TGCGCCAGCAGCTTAGGTGGCGGCCCGGGGAAAGATACGCAGTATTTT
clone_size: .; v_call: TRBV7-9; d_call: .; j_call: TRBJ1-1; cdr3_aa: CATTLGVNTEAFF; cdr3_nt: TGTGCCACCACCTTAGGCGTGAACACTGAAGCTTTCTTT
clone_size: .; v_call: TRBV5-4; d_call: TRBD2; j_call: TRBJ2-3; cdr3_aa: CASSPSGSYTDTQYF; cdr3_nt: TGTGCCAGCAGCCCTAGCGGGTCTTACACAGATACGCAGTATTTT
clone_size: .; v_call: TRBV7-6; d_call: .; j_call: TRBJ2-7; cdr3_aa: CASSPSGASGPYEQYF; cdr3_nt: TGTGCCAGCAGCCCCAGTGGGGCCTCCGGGCCCTACGAGCAGTACTTC
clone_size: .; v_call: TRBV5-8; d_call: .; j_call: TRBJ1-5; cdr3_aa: CASSLGEGYSNQPQHF; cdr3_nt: TGTGCCAGCAGCTTGGGTGAAGGTTATAGCAATCAGCCCCAGCATTTT
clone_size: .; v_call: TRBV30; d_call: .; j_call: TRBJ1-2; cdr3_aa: CAWSDFGGIYGYTF; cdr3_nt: TGTGCCTGGAGTGACTTTGGCGGGATCTATGGCTACACCTTC
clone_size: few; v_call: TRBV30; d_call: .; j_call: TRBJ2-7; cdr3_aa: CAWSLTRSSYEQYF; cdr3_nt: TGTGCCTGGAGTTTGACGAGGAGCTCCTACGAGCAGTACTTC
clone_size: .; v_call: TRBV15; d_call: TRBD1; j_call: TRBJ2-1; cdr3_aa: CATSKAGQGNNEQFF; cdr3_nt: TGTGCCACCAGCAAAGCTGGACAGGGGAACAATGAGCAGTTCTTC
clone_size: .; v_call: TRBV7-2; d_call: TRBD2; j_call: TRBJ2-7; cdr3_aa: CASSLEGSGTGQYF; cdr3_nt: TGTGCCAGCAGCTTAGAGGGAAGCGGGACGGGGCAGTACTTC
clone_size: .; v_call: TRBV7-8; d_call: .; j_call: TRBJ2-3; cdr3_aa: CASSLSLGGKTDTQYF; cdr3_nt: TGTGCCAGCAGCTTAAGCTTAGGCGGTAAGACAGATACGCAGTATTTT
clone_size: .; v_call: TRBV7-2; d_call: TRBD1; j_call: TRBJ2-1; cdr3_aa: CASSLTGQGANEQFF; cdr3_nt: TGTGCCAGCAGCTTAACGGGACAGGGGGCCAATGAGCAGTTCTTC
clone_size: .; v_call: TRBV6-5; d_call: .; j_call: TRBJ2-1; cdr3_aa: CASRADYVYYNEQFF; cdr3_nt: TGTGCCAGCAGGGCCGACTACGTTTATTACAATGAGCAGTTCTTC
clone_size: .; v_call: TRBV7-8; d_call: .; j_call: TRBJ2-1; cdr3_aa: CASSLKGEEQFF; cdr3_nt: TGTGCCAGCAGCCTCAAGGGGGAGGAGCAGTTCTTC
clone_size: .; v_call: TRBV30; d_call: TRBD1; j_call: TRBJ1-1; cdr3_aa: CAWSDRGRGGGPEAFF; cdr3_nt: TGTGCCTGGAGTGACAGGGGGCGCGGAGGGGGCCCTGAAGCTTTCTTT
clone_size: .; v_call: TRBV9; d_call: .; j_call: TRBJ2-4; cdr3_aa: CASSPGGVRGRTKNIQYF; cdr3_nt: TGTGCCAGCAGCCCGGGTGGGGTACGGGGTAGGACCAAAAACATTCAGTACTTC
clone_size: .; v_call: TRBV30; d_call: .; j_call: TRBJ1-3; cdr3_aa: CAWSVGGGPSGNTIYF; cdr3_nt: TGTGCCTGGAGTGTAGGCGGGGGCCCCTCTGGAAACACCATATATTTT
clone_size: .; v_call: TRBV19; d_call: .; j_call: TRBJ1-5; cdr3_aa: CASSGRLNQPQHF; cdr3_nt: TGTGCCAGTAGTGGCAGGTTGAATCAGCCCCAGCATTTT
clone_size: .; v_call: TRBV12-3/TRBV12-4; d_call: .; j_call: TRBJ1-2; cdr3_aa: CASRNRAGYTF; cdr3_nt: TGTGCCAGCAGAAACAGGGCTGGCTACACCTTC
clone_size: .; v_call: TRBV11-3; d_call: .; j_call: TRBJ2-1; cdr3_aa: CASSLGTASSYNEQFF; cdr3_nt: TGTGCCAGCAGCTTAGGGACAGCTAGCTCCTACAATGAGCAGTTCTTC
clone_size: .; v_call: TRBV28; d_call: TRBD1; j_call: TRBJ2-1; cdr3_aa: CASGNTGAAYNEQFF; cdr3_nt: TGTGCCAGCGGCAACACAGGGGCGGCCTACAATGAGCAGTTCTTC